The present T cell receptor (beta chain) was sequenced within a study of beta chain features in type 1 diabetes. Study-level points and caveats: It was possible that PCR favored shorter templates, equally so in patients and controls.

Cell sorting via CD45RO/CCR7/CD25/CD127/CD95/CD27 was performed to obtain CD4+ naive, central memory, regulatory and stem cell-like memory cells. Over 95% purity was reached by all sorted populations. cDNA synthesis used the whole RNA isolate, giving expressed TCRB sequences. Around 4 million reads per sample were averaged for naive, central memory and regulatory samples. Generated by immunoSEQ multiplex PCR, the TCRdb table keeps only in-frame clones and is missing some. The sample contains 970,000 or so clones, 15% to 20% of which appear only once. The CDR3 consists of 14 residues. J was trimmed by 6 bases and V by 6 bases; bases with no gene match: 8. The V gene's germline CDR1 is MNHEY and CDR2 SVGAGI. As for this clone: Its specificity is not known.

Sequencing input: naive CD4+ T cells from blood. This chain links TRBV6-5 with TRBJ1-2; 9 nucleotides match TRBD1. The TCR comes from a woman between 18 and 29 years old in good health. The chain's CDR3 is CASRHMGTGNGYTF. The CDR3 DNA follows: TGTGCCAGCAGACATATGGGGACAGGGAATGGCTACACCTTC.